This T cell receptor beta chain was documented in a study of blood T cell repertoires in COVID-19. The overall study: COVID-19 samples, acute and convalescent, were from the United States, Italy and Spain.

Profiling relied on immunoSEQ multiplex PCR, and the TCRdb table lists in-frame clones only, not all of them. The table has 350,000 to 400,000 clones, just over 90% seen once; the top ten hold around 0.86%. Those who participated ranged in age from roughly 18 to 89 years and resided in 20 to 25 US areas. CDR3 length: 13 residues. The germline V gene encodes CDR1 SNHLY and CDR2 FYNNEI. The V end lost 4 bases, the J end lost 1 base, and 7 bases lay between the germline ends. This clonotype was sampled from a woman in her forties who had been exposed to COVID-19. Material for sequencing was PBMCs or T cells enriched from blood (not recorded which). The chain combines TRBV2 with TRBJ1-1; D uncertain. The DNA for the CDR3 is TGTGCCAGCAGTGGAGACTGGAACACTGAAGCTTTCTTT. Encoded protein: CASSGDWNTEAFF.